Following are 13 T cell receptor beta chains from one sample sequenced in a study of blood T cells in healthy people across ages. Alongside a J-beta primer mix, a sample-barcoded 5' primer served in a second PCR lasting roughly 6 to 11 cycles. TCRdb re-called the 5' RACE reads with MiXCR, one entry per CDR3 protein. The repertoire holds just over 1 million distinct CDR3 sequences, with 45% as singletons. Specimen: blood. Receptors were obtained from a woman aged 55 to 70 in good health.

A remark on this clonotype: This clone may be a read error of a much larger clone one base away. This rearrangement joins TRBV20-1 to TRBJ2-3; 7 bases align to TRBD1. The CDR3 length is 15 residues. Germline loops: CDR1 DFQATT, CDR2 SNEGSKA (reference sequence). CDR3 sequence reads: CNAGRGGTGQDTQYF. The DNA for the CDR3 is TGCAATGCTGGCAGAGGGGGCACGGGGCAAGATACGCAGTATTTT.

V usage is TRBV5-1 and J usage is TRBJ2-7, with TRBD1 identical over 7 bases. Trimming took 3 bases from V and 1 from J; bases not matched to a gene: 7. The CDR3 is 15 amino acids. Germline V lookup: CDR1 SGHRS, CDR2 YFSETQ. The chain's CDR3 is CASSSGTEFSYEQYF. Written as DNA, the CDR3 is TGCGCCAGCAGCTCAGGGACAGAATTTTCCTACGAGCAGTACTTC.

This chain joins TRBV6-5 and TRBJ2-7; 7 bases are a match to TRBD2. There are 13 residues in the CDR3. Per germline, CDR1 MNHEY and CDR2 SVGAGI. Germline trimming cut 7 bases from V and 4 bases from J; bases unmatched to any gene: 7. DNA of the CDR3: TGTGCCAGCACTCAGCGGGACGGGTACGAGCAGTACTTC. Its protein product is CASTQRDGYEQYF.

With regard to this clonotype: A junction end diverges from the germline sequence, so it may reflect a read error. V and J are TRBV5-4 and TRBJ2-3; 7 nucleotides align to TRBD2. Germline CDR1 and CDR2: SGHNT and YYREEE (reference sequence). The CDR3 has 15 residues. The CDR3 DNA follows: TGTGCCGGCAGCTTGGGGACTATGAGCACAGATACGCAGTATTTT. Residues: CAGSLGTMSTDTQYF.

The V and J genes are TRBV27 and TRBJ2-1; TRBD2 matches at 7 bases. Germline CDR1 and CDR2: MNHEY and SMNVEV (reference sequence). This CDR3 is 15 amino acids long. V was pared by 4 bases and J by 4 bases, with 7 bases of the junction left unmatched. CDR3 sequence reads: CASSSGLSQYNEQFF. DNA for the CDR3: TGTGCCAGCAGTTCGGGACTATCACAATACAATGAGCAGTTCTTC.

The chain carries TRBV6-6 and TRBJ2-3, with 7 bases identical to TRBD2. The CDR3 is made up of 16 amino acids. Germline loops: CDR1 MNHNY, CDR2 SVGAGI (reference sequence). V trimming: 0 bases; J trimming: 4 bases; junction bases outside the gene matches: 7. CDR3 sequence (DNA): TGTGCCAGCAGTTACTCATCGGGAGGTCCCCCAGATACGCAGTATTTT. It translates to CASSYSSGGPPDTQYF.

This chain uses TRBV6-2 or TRBV6-3 with TRBJ2-5, with 13 positions matching TRBD2. The J call is in doubt because the DNA end fits TRBJ2-7 better. CDR3 length: 18 amino acids. The germline CDR1 and CDR2 sequences are MNHEY and SVGEGT. The CDR3 region is CASMNGLAGEGRGYEQYF. The CDR3 DNA sequence: TGTGCCAGCATGAACGGACTAGCGGGAGAAGGAAGGGGATACGAGCAGTACTTC.

This clonotype has at least ten counts. The chain joins TRBV20-1 to TRBJ2-4; D not certain. Trimming stripped 1 base from V and 0 bases from J, with 10 bases between. The CDR3 totals 15 residues. Germline-derived CDR1 and CDR2 are DFQATT and SNEGSKA (reference sequence). For the CDR3, the DNA is TGCAGTGCTAGAGGCCTCTCTTCAGCCAAAAACATTCAGTACTTC. Translated: CSARGLSSAKNIQYF.

The chain recombines TRBV25-1 with TRBJ2-7; 7 bases are a match to TRBD2. CDR1 and CDR2 from the germline V gene are MGHDK and SYGVNS. The CDR3 consists of 14 residues. The J segment lost 7 bases and the V segment lost 3 bases, leaving 9 bases of the junction unmatched. The CDR3: CASSDERESDEQYF. For the CDR3, the DNA is TGTGCCAGCAGTGACGAGCGGGAATCCGATGAGCAGTACTTC.

This clonotype was detected only a few times. The rearrangement joins TRBV7-2 to TRBJ2-3; unclear D gene. The CDR3 loop spans 13 amino acids. Trimming left V 5 bases short and J 5 bases short, with 11 bases between. Germline-derived CDR1 and CDR2 are SGHTA and FQGNSA. The CDR3 DNA reads as TGTGCCAGCAGCCCCGACCCTAGAGATACGCAGTATTTT. Residues: CASSPDPRDTQYF.

The chain employs TRBV7-9 and TRBJ2-3; a possible D gene is TRBD1 (5 bases). Germline lookup yields CDR1 SEHNR and CDR2 FQNEAQ (reference sequence). The CDR3 is 17 amino acids. The V end lost 4 bases, the J end lost 2 bases, and 19 bases lay between the germline ends. Here the CDR3 reads CASSSRVGRQHTDTQYF. Written as DNA, the CDR3 is TGTGCCAGCAGCTCTAGGGTAGGTCGACAGCACACAGATACGCAGTATTTT.

This chain connects TRBV3-1 to TRBJ2-1; 7 bases fit TRBD2. The CDR3 has 13 residues. Germline V gene sequence: CDR1 LGHDT, CDR2 YNNKEL (reference sequence). V lost 5 bases and J lost 9; bases outside the gene matches: 7. CDR3 protein: CASSTRLAVEQFF. CDR3 in DNA: TGTGCCAGCAGCACACGACTAGCTGTTGAGCAGTTCTTC.

This clonotype occurred many times. The chain couples TRBV28 to TRBJ2-7, with TRBD2 matching over 9 bases. Germline loops: CDR1 MDHEN, CDR2 SYDVKM. J lost 0 bases, V lost 6 bases, and 3 bases had no gene match. The CDR3 is made up of 14 amino acids. CDR3 coding DNA: TGTGCCAGCAGCTCGGGACTAGCCTCCTACGAGCAGTACTTC. This sequence encodes CASSSGLASYEQYF.